In this sample, the clone carrying this T cell receptor beta chain turned up a few times. Its antigen remains unidentified. CD8+CD4-CCR7+CD45RA+ sorting gave the naive CD8 T cells. The use of previously described methods and listed TCR primers produced the bulk TCR libraries. TCRdb called the PCR reads again in MiXCR, with one record for every CDR3 protein. Of 460,000 or so distinct CDR3 sequences in the sample, about a fifth were seen once. The J segment lost 3 bases and the V segment lost 5 bases, leaving 20 bases of the junction unmatched. The germline CDR1 and CDR2 sequences are SEHNR and FQNEAQ (reference sequence). This CDR3 has 19 residues. This entry comes from a study of molecular identifiers for immune sequencing clone quantification. Study-wide findings and caveats: Clones that exceeded 20 RNA copies held over 99% of effector molecules, yet under 1% in naive cells. Jurkat TCR RNA that was spiked in from one cell was reportedly detectable among 950,000 to 1,000,000 naive cells.

The gene calls are TRBV7-9 and TRBJ2-5; 8 nucleotides agree with TRBD2. The specimen was naive CD8+ T cells from blood, with Jurkat cell RNA spiked in. As for subset: FACS-sorted CD8+CD4-CCR7+CD45RA+ naive T cells. This clonotype was obtained from a human donor in good health. Some libraries in this study had Jurkat cell RNA spiked in. CDR3 sequence reads: CASSRAGTSFRGAEETQYF. CDR3 bases: TGTGCCAGCAGCCGAGCCGGGACTAGTTTTCGCGGCGCAGAAGAGACCCAGTACTTC.